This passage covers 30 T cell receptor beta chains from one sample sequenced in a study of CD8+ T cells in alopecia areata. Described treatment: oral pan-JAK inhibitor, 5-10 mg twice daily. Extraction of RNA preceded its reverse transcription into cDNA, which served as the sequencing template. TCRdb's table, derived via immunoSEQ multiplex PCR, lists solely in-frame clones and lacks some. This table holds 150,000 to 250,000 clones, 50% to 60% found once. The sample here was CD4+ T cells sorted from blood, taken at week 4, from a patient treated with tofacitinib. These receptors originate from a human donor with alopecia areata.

Here the CDR3 reads CSVVEGQGIRYTF. Written as DNA, the CDR3 is TGCAGCGTTGTGGAGGGACAGGGAATTAGGTACACCTTC. This chain uses TRBV29-1 with TRBJ1-2; the match to TRBD1 covers 9 bases. The junction had 11 bases not matched to a gene; V was cut back by 4 bases and J by 11 bases. CDR1 is SQVTM, CDR2 ANQGSEA, per germline. CDR3 length: 13 residues.

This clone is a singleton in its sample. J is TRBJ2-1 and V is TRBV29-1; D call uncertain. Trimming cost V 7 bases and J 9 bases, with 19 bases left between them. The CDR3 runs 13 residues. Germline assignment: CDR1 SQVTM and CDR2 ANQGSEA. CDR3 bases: TGCAGCGCCTCGCAGATCCCCTGGGGTGAGCAGTTCTTC. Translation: CSASQIPWGEQFF.

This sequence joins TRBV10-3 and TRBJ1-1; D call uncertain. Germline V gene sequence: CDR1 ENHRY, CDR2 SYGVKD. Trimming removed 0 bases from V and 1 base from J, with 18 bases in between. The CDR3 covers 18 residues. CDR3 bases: TGTGCCATCAGTGAGTCGACAAAGTCTCGGGTAAGGAACACTGAAGCTTTCTTT. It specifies CAISESTKSRVRNTEAFF.

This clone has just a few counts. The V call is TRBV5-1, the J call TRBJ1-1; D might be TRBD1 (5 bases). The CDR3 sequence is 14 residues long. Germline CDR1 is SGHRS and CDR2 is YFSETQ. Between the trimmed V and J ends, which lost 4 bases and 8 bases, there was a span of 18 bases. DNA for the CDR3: TGCGCCAGCAGCCAGACAGTTACCATCGGGGAAGCTTTCTTT. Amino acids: CASSQTVTIGEAFF.

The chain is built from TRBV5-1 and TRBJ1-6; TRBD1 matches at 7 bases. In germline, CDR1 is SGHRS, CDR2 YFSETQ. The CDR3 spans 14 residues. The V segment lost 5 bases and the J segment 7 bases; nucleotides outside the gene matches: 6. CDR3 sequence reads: CASRSGTENSPLHF. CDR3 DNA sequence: TGCGCCAGCAGATCCGGGACAGAGAATTCACCCCTCCACTTT.

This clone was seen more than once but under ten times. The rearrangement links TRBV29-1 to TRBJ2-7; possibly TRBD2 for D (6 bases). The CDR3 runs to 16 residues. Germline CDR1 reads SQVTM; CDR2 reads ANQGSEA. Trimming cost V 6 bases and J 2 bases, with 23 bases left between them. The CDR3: CSVASRGGGDPYEQYF. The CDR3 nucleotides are TGCAGCGTCGCCTCCCGGGGTGGAGGGGACCCCTACGAGCAGTACTTC.

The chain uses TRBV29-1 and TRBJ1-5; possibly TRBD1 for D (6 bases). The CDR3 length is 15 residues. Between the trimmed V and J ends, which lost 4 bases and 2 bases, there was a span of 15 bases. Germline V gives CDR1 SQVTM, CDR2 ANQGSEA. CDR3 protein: CSVAQGGRGNQPQHF. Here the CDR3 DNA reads TGCAGCGTTGCACAGGGCGGCCGGGGCAATCAGCCCCAGCATTTT.

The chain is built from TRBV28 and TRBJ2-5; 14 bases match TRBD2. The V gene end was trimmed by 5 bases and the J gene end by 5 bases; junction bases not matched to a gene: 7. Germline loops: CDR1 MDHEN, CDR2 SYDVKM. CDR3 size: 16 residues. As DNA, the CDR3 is TGTGCCAGCAGTCTGACTAGCGGGGGGGCTCGGGAGACCCAGTACTTC. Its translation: CASSLTSGGARETQYF.

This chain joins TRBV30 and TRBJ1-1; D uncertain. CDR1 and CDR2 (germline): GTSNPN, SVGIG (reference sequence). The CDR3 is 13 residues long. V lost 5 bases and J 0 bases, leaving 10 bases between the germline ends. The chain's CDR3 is CAWEEQMNTEAFF. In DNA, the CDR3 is TGTGCCTGGGAAGAACAAATGAACACTGAAGCTTTCTTT.

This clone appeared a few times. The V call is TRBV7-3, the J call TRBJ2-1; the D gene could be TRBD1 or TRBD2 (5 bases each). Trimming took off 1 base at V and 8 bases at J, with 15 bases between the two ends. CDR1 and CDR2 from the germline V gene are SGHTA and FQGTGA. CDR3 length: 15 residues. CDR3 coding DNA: TGTGCCAGCAGCTTAAGGGGGTCGAATAGCGATGAGCAGTTCTTC. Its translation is CASSLRGSNSDEQFF.

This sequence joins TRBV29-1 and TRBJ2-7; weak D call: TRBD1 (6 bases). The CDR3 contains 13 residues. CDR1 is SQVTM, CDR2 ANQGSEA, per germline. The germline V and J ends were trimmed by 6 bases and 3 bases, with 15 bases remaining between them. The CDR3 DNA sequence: TGCAGCGTGGGAAGGGACATAGACTACGAGCAGTACTTC. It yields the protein CSVGRDIDYEQYF.

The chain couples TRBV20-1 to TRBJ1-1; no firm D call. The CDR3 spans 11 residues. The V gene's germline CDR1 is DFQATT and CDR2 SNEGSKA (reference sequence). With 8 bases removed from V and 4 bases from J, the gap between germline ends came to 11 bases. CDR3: CSLRLATEAFF. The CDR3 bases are TGCAGTCTGAGGTTGGCCACTGAAGCTTTCTTT.

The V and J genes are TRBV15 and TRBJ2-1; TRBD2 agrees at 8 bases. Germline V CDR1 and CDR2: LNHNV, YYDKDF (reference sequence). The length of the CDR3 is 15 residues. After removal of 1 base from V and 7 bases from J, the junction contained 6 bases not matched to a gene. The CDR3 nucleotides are TGTGCCACCAGCAGAGTAGGCGGGGGGAAAAATGAGCAGTTCTTC. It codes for CATSRVGGGKNEQFF.

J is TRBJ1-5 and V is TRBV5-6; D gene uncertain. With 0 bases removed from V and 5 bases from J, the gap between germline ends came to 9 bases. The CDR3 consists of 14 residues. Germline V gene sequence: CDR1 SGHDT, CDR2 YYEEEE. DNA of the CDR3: TGTGCCAGCAGCTTGGGGGTAAGGGATCAGCCCCAGCATTTT. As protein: CASSLGVRDQPQHF.

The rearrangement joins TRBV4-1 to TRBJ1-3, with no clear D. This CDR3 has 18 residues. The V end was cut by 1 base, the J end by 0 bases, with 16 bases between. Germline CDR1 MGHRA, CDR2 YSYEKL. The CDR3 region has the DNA TGCGCCAGCAGCCAAGCGCTTAACGTCCCGGACTCTGGAAACACCATATATTTT. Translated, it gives CASSQALNVPDSGNTIYF.

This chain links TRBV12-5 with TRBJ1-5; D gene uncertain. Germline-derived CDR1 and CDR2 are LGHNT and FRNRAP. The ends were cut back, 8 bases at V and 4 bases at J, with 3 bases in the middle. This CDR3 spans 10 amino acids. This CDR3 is CASPNQPQHF. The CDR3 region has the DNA TGTGCTAGTCCTAATCAGCCCCAGCATTTT.

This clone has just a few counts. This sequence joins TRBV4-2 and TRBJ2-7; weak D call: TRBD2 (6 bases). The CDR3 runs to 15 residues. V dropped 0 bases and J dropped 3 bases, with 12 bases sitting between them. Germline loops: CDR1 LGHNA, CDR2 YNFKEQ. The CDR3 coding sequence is TGTGCCAGCAGCCAAGATTTCGTGGGGGGCTACGAGCAGTACTTC. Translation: CASSQDFVGGYEQYF.

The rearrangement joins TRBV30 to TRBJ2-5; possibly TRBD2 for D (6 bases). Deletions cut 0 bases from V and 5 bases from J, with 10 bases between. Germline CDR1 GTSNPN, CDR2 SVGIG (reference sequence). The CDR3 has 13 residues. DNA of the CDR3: TGTGCCTGGAGTGTAACTAGCATCGAGACCCAGTACTTC. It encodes CAWSVTSIETQYF.

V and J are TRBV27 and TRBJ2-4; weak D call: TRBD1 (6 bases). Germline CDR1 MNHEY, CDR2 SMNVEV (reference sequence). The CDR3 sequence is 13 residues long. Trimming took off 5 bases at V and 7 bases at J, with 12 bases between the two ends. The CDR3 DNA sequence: TGTGCCAGCAGTGAACAGCAGGGGAACATTCAGTACTTC. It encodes CASSEQQGNIQYF.

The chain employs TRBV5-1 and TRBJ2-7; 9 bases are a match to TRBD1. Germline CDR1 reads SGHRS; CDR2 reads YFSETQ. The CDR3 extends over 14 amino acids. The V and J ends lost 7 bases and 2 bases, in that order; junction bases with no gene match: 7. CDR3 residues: CASRTGTGTYEQYF. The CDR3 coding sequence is TGCGCCAGCCGAACCGGGACAGGGACCTACGAGCAGTACTTC.

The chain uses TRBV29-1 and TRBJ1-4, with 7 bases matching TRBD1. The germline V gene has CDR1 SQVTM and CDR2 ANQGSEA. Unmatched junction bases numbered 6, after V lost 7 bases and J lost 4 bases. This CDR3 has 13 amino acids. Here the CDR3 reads CSAGTALNEKLFF. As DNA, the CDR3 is TGCAGCGCAGGGACAGCACTTAATGAAAAACTGTTTTTT.

The CDR3 sequence: CSGGQNNEKLFF. In nucleotides, the CDR3 is TGCAGCGGGGGACAGAATAATGAAAAACTGTTTTTT. V usage is TRBV29-1 and J usage is TRBJ1-4; TRBD1 aligns across 7 bases. V shed 7 bases and J 4 bases; nucleotides not matched to a gene: 3. The CDR3 runs to 12 residues. Germline V lookup: CDR1 SQVTM, CDR2 ANQGSEA.

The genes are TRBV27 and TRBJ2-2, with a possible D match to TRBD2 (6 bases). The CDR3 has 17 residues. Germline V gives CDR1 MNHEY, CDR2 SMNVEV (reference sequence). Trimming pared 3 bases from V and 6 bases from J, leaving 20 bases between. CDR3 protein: CASSFFRGGTLPGELFF. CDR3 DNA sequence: TGTGCCAGCAGTTTCTTCCGAGGAGGGACCCTCCCCGGGGAGCTGTTTTTT.

As DNA, the CDR3 is TGTGCCAGCAGTGAACCAGGGGAAGAGACCCAGTACTTC. It specifies CASSEPGEETQYF. The chain links TRBV25-1 to TRBJ2-5, with D perhaps TRBD1 (6 bases). Germline CDR1 and CDR2: MGHDK and SYGVNS. Trimming stripped 2 bases from V and 3 bases from J, with 7 bases between. The CDR3 loop spans 13 amino acids.

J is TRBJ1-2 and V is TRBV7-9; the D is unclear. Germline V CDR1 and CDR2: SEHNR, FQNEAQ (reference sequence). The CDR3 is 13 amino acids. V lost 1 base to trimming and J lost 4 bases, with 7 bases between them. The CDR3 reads CASSLGAAYGYTF. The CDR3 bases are TGTGCCAGCAGCTTAGGGGCAGCCTATGGCTACACCTTC.

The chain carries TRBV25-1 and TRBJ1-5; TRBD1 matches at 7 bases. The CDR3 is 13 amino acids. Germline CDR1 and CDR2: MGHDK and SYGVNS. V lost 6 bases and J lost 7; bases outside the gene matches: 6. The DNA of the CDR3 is TGTGCCAGCAGCCGACAGGGTTACCAGCCCCAGCATTTT. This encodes CASSRQGYQPQHF.

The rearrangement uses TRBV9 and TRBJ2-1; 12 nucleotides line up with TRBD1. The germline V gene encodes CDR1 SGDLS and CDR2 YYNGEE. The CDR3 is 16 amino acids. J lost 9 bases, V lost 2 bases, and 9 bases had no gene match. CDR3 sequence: CASSVPSGTGGGEQFF. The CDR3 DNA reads TGTGCCAGCAGCGTCCCCTCCGGGACAGGGGGCGGTGAGCAGTTCTTC.

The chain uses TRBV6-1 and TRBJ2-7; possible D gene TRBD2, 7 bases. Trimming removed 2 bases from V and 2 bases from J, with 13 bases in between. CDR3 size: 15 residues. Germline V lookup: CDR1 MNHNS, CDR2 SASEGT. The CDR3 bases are TGTGCCAGCAGTGAATCGGGGGGCGACCCCTACGAGCAGTACTTC. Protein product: CASSESGGDPYEQYF.

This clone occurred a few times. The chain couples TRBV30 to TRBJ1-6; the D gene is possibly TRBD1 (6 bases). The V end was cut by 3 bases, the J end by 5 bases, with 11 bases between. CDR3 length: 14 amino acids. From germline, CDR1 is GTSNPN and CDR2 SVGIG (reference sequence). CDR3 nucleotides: TGTGCCTGGAGGACAACAGGGCATAATTCACCCCTCCACTTT. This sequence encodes CAWRTTGHNSPLHF.

The CDR3: CSVALRPYEQYF. CDR3 in DNA: TGCAGCGTCGCCCTGCGGCCCTACGAGCAGTACTTC. This chain links TRBV29-1 with TRBJ2-7; no reliable D call. The germline V and J ends were trimmed by 6 bases and 2 bases, with 11 bases remaining between them. This CDR3 comprises 12 residues. In germline, CDR1 is SQVTM, CDR2 ANQGSEA.